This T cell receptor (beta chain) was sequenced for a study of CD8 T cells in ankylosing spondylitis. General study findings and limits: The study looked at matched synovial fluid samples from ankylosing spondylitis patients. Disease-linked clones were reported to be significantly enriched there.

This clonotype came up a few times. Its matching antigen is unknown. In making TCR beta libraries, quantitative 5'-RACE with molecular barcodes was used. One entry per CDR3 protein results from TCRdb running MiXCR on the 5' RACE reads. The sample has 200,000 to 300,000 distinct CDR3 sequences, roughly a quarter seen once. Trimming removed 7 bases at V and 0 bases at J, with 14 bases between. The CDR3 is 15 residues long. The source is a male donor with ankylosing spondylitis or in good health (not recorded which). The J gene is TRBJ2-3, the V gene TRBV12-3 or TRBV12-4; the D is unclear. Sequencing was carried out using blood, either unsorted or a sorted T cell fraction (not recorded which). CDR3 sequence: CASMMGQASTDTQYF. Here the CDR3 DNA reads TGTGCCAGCATGATGGGCCAGGCGAGCACAGATACGCAGTATTTT.